What follows are 4 T cell receptor beta chains derived from one specimen sequenced in a study of spatial heterogeneity in lung cancer. Study findings and constraints: How many expanded intratumoral alpha and beta TCRs were present tracked the tumor mutation count, which was a count of nonsynonymous mutations.

No antigen has been assigned to these receptors. Time point in this sample: sample taken at primary tumor resection. TCRdb re-derived calls from the 5' RACE reads in MiXCR, one entry per CDR3 protein. The sample holds about 8,800 distinct CDR3 sequences, roughly 5% seen once. The source was lung tumor tissue, collected at surgery. Receptors originate from a female donor with early-stage non-small cell lung cancer.

This clonotype has ten or more counts. CDR3 coding DNA: TGTGCCAGCAGCGTACAGGGCCCTGGGGCCAACGTCCTGACTTTC. It translates to CASSVQGPGANVLTF. The chain carries TRBV12-3 or TRBV12-4 and TRBJ2-6; TRBD1 is a possible D gene (6 bases). V lost 6 bases to trimming and J lost 2 bases, with 11 bases between them. CDR3 size: 15 residues.

This clonotype appeared many times. The V and J genes are TRBV20-1 and TRBJ2-7; D uncertain. The CDR3 runs 11 residues. V was clipped by 6 bases and J by 6 bases, with 12 bases between them. The germline gives CDR1 DFQATT, CDR2 SNEGSKA (reference sequence). In DNA, the CDR3 is TGCAGTGCAGTTCTCCTCTCCGAGCAGTACTTC. Translation: CSAVLLSEQYF.

The chain recombines TRBV5-8 with TRBJ2-2; 11 nucleotides align to TRBD1. This CDR3 is 17 amino acids long. The germline CDR1 and CDR2 sequences are SGHTS and YDEGEE. The V segment lost 6 bases and the J segment 7 bases; nucleotides outside the gene matches: 14. The CDR3 here is CASTRLAGTGGGGELFF. As DNA, the CDR3 is TGTGCCAGCACGCGACTCGCCGGGACAGGGGGAGGCGGGGAGCTGTTTTTT.

This clonotype was detected ten times or more. The chain carries TRBV20-1 and TRBJ2-5; a possible D gene is TRBD2 (5 bases). The germline gives CDR1 DFQATT, CDR2 SNEGSKA (reference sequence). This CDR3 is built from 14 residues. V dropped 1 base and J dropped 2 bases, with 11 bases sitting between them. The CDR3 spells CSARAGKVQETQYF. As DNA, the CDR3 is TGCAGTGCTAGAGCGGGAAAGGTACAAGAGACCCAGTACTTC.